This T cell receptor beta chain was sequenced during a study of beta chain features in type 1 diabetes. Reverse transcribing all isolated RNA meant expressed TCRB transcripts were sequenced. The protocol was immunoSEQ multiplex PCR, while the TCRdb copy is restricted to in-frame clones and leaves out a portion. The repertoire holds 150,000 or so clones, with about 10% as singletons. CDR1 and CDR2 (germline): ENHRY, SYGVKD. This CDR3 spans 14 amino acids. V was shortened by 3 bases and J by 0 bases, with 8 bases between the two germline ends. In regard to this clone: No antigen is known for it.

Study results and caveats: Shortening that was moderate but significant affected the TCRB CDR3s of Type 1 diabetes patients in all four CD4+ subsets. Comparison showed that naive, central memory and Treg TCRB repertoires appeared more similar among patients than among healthy donors.

The clonotype comes from a man aged 18 to 30 in good health. The J gene is TRBJ1-1, the V gene TRBV10-3, with no clear D. Input material: central memory CD4+ T cells from blood. CDR3 sequence (DNA): TGTGCCATCAGTGAAGAGGCTATGAACACTGAAGCTTTCTTT. Its protein product is CAISEEAMNTEAFF.